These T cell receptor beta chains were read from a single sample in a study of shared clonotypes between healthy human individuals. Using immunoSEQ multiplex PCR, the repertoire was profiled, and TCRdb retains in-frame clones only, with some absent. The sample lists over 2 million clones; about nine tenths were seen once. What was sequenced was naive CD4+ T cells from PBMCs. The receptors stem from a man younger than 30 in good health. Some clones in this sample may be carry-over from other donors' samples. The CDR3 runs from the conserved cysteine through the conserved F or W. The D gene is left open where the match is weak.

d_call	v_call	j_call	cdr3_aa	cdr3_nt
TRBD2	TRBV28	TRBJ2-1	CASGTSGRVPYNEQFF	TGTGCCAGTGGGACTAGCGGGAGGGTCCCCTACAATGAGCAGTTCTTC
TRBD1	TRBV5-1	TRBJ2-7	CASSRDRAHEQYF	TGCGCCAGCAGCCGGGACAGGGCCCACGAGCAGTACTTC
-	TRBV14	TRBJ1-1	CASIYVRDTEAFF	TGTGCCAGCATTTACGTGAGGGACACTGAAGCTTTCTTT
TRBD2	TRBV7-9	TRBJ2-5	CASSLARGAGAEETQYF	TGTGCCAGCAGCTTAGCGCGGGGGGCCGGCGCGGAAGAGACCCAGTACTTC
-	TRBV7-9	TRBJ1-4	CASSPDLGLSF	TGTGCCAGCAGCCCCGATCTCGGTCTTTCATTT
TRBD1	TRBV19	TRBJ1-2	CASTPRRTGRDYGYTF	TGTGCCAGTACCCCCAGACGGACAGGACGAGACTATGGCTACACCTTC
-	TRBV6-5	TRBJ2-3	CASSQGTPGGTQYF	TGTGCCAGCAGTCAAGGGACCCCCGGCGGTACGCAGTATTTT
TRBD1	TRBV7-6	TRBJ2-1	CASSMGQGYNEQFF	TGTGCCAGCAGCATGGGACAGGGTTACAATGAGCAGTTCTTC
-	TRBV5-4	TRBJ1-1	CASSLAGGHTEAFF	TGTGCCAGCAGCTTGGCGGGGGGGCACACTGAAGCTTTCTTT
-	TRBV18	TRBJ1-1	CASSPVLVVQGTEAFF	TGTGCCAGCTCACCGGTTTTGGTAGTACAGGGCACTGAAGCTTTCTTT
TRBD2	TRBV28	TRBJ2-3	CASSLWGLAGGPVDTQYF	TGTGCCAGCAGTTTATGGGGACTAGCGGGAGGGCCGGTGGATACGCAGTATTTT
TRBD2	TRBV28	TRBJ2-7	CASSLSGRASYEQYF	TGTGCCAGCAGTTTAAGCGGGAGGGCCTCCTACGAGCAGTACTTC
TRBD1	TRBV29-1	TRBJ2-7	CSVRTLTGINEQYF	TGCAGCGTGCGAACGCTGACAGGGATTAACGAGCAGTACTTC
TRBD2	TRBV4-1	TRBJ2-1	CASSQDRRSGMWEQFF	TGCGCCAGCAGCCAAGATCGACGGAGCGGGATGTGGGAGCAGTTCTTC
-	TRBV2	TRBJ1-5	CASTGERVNQPQHF	TGTGCCAGCACGGGGGAGAGAGTCAATCAGCCCCAGCATTTT
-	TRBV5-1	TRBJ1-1	CASSLEGGNTEAFF	TGCGCCAGCAGCCTGGAGGGGGGGAACACTGAAGCTTTCTTT
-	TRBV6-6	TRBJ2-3	CASSSGRGVDTQYF	TGTGCCAGCAGCTCGGGTAGAGGGGTAGATACGCAGTATTTT
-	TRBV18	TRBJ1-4	CASSPPRTTNEKLFF	TGTGCCAGCTCACCACCGCGGACAACAAATGAAAAACTGTTTTTT
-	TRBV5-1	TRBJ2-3	CARKTWASGDTQYF	TGCGCCAGGAAGACCTGGGCATCCGGAGATACGCAGTATTTT
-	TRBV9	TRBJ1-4	CASSLLSGEKLFF	TGTGCCAGCAGCCTCCTCTCGGGAGAAAAACTGTTTTTT